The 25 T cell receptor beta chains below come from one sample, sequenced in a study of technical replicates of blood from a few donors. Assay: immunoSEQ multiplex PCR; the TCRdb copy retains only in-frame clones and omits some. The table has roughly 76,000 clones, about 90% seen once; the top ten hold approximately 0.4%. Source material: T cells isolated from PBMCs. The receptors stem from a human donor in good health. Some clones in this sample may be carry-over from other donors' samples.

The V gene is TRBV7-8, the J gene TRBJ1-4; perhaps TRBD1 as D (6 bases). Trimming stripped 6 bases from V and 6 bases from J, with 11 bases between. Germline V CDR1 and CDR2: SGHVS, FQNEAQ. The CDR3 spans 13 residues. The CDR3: CASSLRQDEKLFF. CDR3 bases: TGTGCCAGCAGTTTGAGACAGGATGAAAAACTGTTTTTT.

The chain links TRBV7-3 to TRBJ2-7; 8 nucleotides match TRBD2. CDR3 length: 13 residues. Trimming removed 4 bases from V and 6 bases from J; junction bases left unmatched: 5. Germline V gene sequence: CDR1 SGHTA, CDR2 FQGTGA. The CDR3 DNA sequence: TGTGCCAGCAGCTCCCGGGAGGGAGGCGAGCAGTACTTC. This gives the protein CASSSREGGEQYF.

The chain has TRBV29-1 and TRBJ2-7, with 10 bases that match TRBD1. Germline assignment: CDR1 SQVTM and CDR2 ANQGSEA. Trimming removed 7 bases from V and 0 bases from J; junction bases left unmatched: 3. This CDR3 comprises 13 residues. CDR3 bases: TGCAGCGCCGGGACAGGGGACTCCTACGAGCAGTACTTC. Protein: CSAGTGDSYEQYF.

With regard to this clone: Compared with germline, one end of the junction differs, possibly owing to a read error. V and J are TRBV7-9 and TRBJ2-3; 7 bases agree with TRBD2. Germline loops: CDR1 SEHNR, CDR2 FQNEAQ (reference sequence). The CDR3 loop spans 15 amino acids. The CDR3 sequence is CASSDMSGTTDAQYF. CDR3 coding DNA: TGTGCCAGCAGCGACATGAGCGGGACCACAGATGCGCAGTATTTT.

The CDR3 nucleotides read TGTGCCAGCAGTCCCCTCTCCCCAGATACGCAGTATTTT. Amino acid sequence: CASSPLSPDTQYF. V is TRBV6-5 and J is TRBJ2-3; D is uncertain. The germline V gene encodes CDR1 MNHEY and CDR2 SVGAGI. There are 13 residues in the CDR3. V lost 5 bases and J 4 bases, leaving 10 bases between the germline ends.

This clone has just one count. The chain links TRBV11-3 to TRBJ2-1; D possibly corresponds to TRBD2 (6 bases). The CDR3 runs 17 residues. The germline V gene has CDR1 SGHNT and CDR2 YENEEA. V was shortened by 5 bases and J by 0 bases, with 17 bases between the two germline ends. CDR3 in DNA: TGTGCCAGCAGCCTATATAGCGGAACCAGCTCCTACAATGAGCAGTTCTTC. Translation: CASSLYSGTSSYNEQFF.

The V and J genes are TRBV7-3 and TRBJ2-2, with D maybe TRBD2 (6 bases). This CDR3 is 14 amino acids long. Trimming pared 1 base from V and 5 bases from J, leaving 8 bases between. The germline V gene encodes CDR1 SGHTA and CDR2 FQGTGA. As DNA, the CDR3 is TGTGCCAGCAGCTTAATGGGGGGAACCGGGGAGCTGTTTTTT. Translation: CASSLMGGTGELFF.

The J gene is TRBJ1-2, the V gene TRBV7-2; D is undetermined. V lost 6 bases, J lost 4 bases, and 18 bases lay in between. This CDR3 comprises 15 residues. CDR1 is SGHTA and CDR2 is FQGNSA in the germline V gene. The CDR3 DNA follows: TGTGCCAGCAGACTAGCCGCCGGGCCCCTCTATGGCTACACCTTC. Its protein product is CASRLAAGPLYGYTF.

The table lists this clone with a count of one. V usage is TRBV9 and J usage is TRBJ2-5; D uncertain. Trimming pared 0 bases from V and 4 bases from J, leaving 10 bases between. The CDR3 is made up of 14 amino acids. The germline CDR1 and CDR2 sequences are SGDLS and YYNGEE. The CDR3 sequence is CASSVEGDVETQYF. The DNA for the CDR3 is TGTGCCAGCAGCGTAGAAGGAGACGTAGAGACCCAGTACTTC.

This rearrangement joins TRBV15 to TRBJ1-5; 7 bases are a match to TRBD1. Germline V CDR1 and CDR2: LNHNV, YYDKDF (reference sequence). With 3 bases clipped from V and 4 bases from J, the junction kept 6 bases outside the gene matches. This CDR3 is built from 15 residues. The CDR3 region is CATSSYRGMNQPQHF. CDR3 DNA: TGTGCCACCAGCAGCTACAGGGGCATGAATCAGCCCCAGCATTTT.

DNA for the CDR3: TGTGCCAGCAGCTACGGAGTCTCCTACGAGCAGTACTTC. It codes for CASSYGVSYEQYF. J is TRBJ2-7 and V is TRBV27; D remains ambiguous. Per germline, CDR1 MNHEY and CDR2 SMNVEV (reference sequence). V dropped 6 bases and J dropped 0 bases, with 9 bases sitting between them. The CDR3 contains 13 residues.

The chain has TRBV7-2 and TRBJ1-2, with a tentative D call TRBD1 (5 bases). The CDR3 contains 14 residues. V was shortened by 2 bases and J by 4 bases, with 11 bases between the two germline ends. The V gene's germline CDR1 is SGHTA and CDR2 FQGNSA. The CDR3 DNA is TGTGCCAGCAGCTTATTAGGGGTGACCTATGGCTACACCTTC. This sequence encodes CASSLLGVTYGYTF. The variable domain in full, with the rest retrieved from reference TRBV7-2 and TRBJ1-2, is GAGVSQSPSNKVTEKGKDVELRCDPISGHTALYWYRQSLGQGLEFLIYFQGNSAPDKSGLPSDRFSAERTGGSVSTLTIQRTQQEDSAVYLCASSLLGVTYGYTFGSGTRLTVV.

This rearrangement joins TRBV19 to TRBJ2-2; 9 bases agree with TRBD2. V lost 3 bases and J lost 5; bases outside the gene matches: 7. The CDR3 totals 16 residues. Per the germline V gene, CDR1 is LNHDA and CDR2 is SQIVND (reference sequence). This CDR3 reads CASSITRLAGTGELFF. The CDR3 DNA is TGTGCCAGTAGTATTACCCGTCTAGCGGGAACCGGGGAGCTGTTTTTT.

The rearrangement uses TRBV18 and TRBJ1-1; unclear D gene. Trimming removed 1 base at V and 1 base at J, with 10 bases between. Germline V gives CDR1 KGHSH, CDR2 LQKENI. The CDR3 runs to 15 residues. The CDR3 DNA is TGTGCCAGCTCACCACTGGGAGGGTGGAACACTGAAGCTTTCTTT. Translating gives CASSPLGGWNTEAFF. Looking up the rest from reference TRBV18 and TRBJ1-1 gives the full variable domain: NAGVMQNPRHLVRRRGQEARLRCSPMKGHSHVYWYRQLPEEGLKFMVYLQKENIIDESGMPKERFSAEFPKEGPSILRIQQVVRGDSAAYFCASSPLGGWNTEAFFGQGTRLTVV.

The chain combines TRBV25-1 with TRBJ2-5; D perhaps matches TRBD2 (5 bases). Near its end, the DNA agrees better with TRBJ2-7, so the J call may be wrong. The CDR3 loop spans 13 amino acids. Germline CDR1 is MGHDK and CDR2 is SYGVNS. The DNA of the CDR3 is TGTGCCAGCAGTCCCGGACTTAACTACGAGCAGTACTTC. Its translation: CASSPGLNYEQYF.

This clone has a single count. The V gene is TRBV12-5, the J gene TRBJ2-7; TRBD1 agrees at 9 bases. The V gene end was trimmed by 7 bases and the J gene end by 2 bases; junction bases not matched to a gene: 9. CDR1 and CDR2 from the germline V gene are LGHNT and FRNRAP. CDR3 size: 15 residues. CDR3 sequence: CASELPGQGPYEQYF. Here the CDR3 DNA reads TGTGCTAGTGAGTTGCCGGGACAGGGCCCCTACGAGCAGTACTTC. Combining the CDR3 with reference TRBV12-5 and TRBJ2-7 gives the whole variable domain DARVTQTPRHKVTEMGQEVTMRCQPILGHNTVFWYRQTMMQGLELLAYFRNRAPLDDSGMPKDRFSAEMPDATLATLKIQPSEPRDSAVYFCASELPGQGPYEQYFGPGTRLTVT.

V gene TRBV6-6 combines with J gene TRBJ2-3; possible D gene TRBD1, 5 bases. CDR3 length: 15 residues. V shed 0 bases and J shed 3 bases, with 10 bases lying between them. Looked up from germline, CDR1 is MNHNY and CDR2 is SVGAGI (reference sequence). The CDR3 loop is CASSYSRQRTDTQYF. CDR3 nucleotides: TGTGCCAGCAGTTACTCGAGACAGAGGACAGATACGCAGTATTTT.

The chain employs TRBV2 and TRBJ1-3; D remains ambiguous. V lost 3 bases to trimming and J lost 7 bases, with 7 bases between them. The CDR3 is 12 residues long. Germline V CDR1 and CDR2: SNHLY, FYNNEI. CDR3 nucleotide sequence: TGTGCCAGCAGTGACAGGAGGAACACCATATATTTT. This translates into CASSDRRNTIYF.

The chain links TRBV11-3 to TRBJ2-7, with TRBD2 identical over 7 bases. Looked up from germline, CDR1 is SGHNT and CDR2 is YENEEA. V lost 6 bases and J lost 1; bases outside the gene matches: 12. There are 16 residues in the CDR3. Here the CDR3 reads CASSTAYLAESYEQYF. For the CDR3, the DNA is TGTGCCAGCAGTACAGCTTACCTAGCGGAGTCCTACGAGCAGTACTTC.

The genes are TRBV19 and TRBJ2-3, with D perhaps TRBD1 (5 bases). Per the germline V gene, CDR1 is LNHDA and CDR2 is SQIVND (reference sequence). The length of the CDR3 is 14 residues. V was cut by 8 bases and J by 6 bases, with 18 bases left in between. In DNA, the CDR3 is TGTGCCAGTGCGGATTGGTTAGCAGGGGATACGCAGTATTTT. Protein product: CASADWLAGDTQYF. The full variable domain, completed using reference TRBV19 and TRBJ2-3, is DGGITQSPKYLFRKEGQNVTLSCEQNLNHDAMYWYRQDPGQGLRLIYYSQIVNDFQKGDIAEGYSVSREKKESFPLTVTSAQKNPTAFYLCASADWLAGDTQYFGPGTRLTVL.

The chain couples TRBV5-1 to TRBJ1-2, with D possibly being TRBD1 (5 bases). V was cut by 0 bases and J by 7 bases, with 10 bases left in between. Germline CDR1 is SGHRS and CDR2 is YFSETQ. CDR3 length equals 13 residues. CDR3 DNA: TGCGCCAGCAGCTTGGAAGGGGTTTCTGGCTACACCTTC. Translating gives CASSLEGVSGYTF.

The CDR3 DNA follows: TGTGCCAGCAGCTCACCGGGACAGGGTCACACCGGGGAGCTGTTTTTT. Protein sequence: CASSSPGQGHTGELFF. The gene calls are TRBV5-6 and TRBJ2-2; 9 bases align to TRBD1. Germline CDR1 reads SGHDT; CDR2 reads YYEEEE. The CDR3 consists of 16 residues. The junction had 6 bases not matched to a gene; V was cut back by 3 bases and J by 3 bases.

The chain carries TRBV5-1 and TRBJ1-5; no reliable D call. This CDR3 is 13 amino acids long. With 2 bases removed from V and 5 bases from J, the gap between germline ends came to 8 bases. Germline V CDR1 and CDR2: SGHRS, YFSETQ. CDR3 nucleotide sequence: TGCGCCAGCAGCTTCGGGGTGGATCAGCCCCAGCATTTT. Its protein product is CASSFGVDQPQHF.

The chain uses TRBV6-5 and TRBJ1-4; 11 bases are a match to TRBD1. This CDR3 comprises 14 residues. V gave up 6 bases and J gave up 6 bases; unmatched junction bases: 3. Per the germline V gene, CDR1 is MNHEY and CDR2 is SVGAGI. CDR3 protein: CASSWDRGDEKLFF. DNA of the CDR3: TGTGCCAGCAGCTGGGACAGGGGGGATGAAAAACTGTTTTTT.

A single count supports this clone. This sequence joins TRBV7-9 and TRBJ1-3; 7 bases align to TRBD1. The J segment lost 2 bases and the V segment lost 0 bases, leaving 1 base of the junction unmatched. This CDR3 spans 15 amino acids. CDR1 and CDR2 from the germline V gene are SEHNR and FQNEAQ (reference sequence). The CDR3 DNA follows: TGTGCCAGCAGCTTAGCAGGGGGCACTGGAAACACCATATATTTT. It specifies CASSLAGGTGNTIYF. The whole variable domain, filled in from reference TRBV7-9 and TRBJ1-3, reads DTGVSQNPRHKITKRGQNVTFRCDPISEHNRLYWYRQTLGQGPEFLTYFQNEAQLEKSRLLSDRFSAERPKGSFSTLEIQRTEQGDSAMYLCASSLAGGTGNTIYFGEGSWLTVV.